This T cell receptor (beta chain) was sequenced in a study of long-term antiretroviral therapy in people with HIV. Germline V gene lookup returns CDR1 SGHKS and CDR2 YYEKEE (reference sequence). The CDR3 loop spans 17 amino acids. Losses at the gene ends were 4 bases for V and 4 bases for J; bases not matched to a gene: 6. From each donor, at least one pre-ART PBMC sample and at least two post-ART PBMC samples were obtained. Runs used v3.0 of the immunoSEQ assay and were done at survey level. Clones were sequenced by immunoSEQ multiplex PCR, and TCRdb holds only the in-frame ones, with some missing. The sample has tens of thousands of clones, roughly 84% seen once.

This receptor was taken from a man aged 18 to 30 with HIV. Sequencing used unsorted PBMCs, obtained 0.2 years before starting antiretroviral therapy. V gene TRBV5-5 combines with J gene TRBJ2-3; 16 bases match TRBD2. CDR3 residues: CASSRRGTSGRADTQYF. DNA of the CDR3: TGTGCCAGCAGCCGCCGGGGGACTAGCGGGAGGGCAGATACGCAGTATTTT. The full variable domain, rest sourced from reference TRBV5-5 and TRBJ2-3, is DAGVTQSPTHLIKTRGQQVTLRCSPISGHKSVSWYQQVLGQGPQFIFQYYEKEERGRGNFPDRFSARQFPNYSSELNVNALLLGDSALYLCASSRRGTSGRADTQYFGPGTRLTVL.